This entry lists 25 T cell receptor beta chains sequenced from one sample in a study of blood T cell repertoires in COVID-19. Here immunoSEQ multiplex PCR was the method, and the copy in TCRdb shows in-frame clones only, minus some. The sample consists of 120,000 or so clones, about four fifths of them appearing once. The specimen sequenced was peripheral blood. The receptor set was obtained from a woman aged 55-70 years with acute or convalescent COVID-19.

The rearrangement joins TRBV6-1 to TRBJ2-7, with no clear D. Germline V lookup: CDR1 MNHNS, CDR2 SASEGT. The length of the CDR3 is 16 residues. V was shortened by 0 bases and J by 3 bases, with 15 bases between the two germline ends. The CDR3 here is CASSEAVAAFDYEQYF. The CDR3 DNA reads as TGTGCCAGCAGTGAAGCTGTAGCTGCATTTGACTACGAGCAGTACTTC.

The chain uses TRBV5-1 and TRBJ2-5; 9 bases map to TRBD1. V dropped 3 bases and J dropped 2; count of bases not matched to a gene: 5. Germline CDR1 is SGHRS and CDR2 is YFSETQ. The CDR3 contains 15 residues. CDR3 sequence (DNA): TGCGCCAGCAGCTCACAGGGGGCGAGACAAGAGACCCAGTACTTC. Amino acid sequence: CASSSQGARQETQYF.

The V gene is TRBV9, the J gene TRBJ2-3; TRBD2 agrees at 8 bases. Germline CDR1 is SGDLS and CDR2 is YYNGEE. The CDR3 length is 14 residues. Germline trimming cut 4 bases from V and 2 bases from J; bases unmatched to any gene: 3. CDR3 DNA sequence: TGTGCCAGCAGCAAGGGACTAGACACAGATACGCAGTATTTT. Its translation: CASSKGLDTDTQYF.

The genes are TRBV20-1 and TRBJ2-4; D gene uncertain. Germline V gene sequence: CDR1 DFQATT, CDR2 SNEGSKA (reference sequence). CDR3 size: 14 residues. The V and J ends lost 3 bases and 3 bases respectively, with 12 bases between them. This CDR3 is CSASRQMGKNIQYF. CDR3 nucleotide sequence: TGCAGTGCTAGTCGACAAATGGGCAAAAACATTCAGTACTTC.

The J gene is TRBJ2-7, the V gene TRBV6-5, with D unresolved. Germline CDR1 is MNHEY and CDR2 is SVGAGI. V dropped 4 bases and J dropped 5 bases, with 9 bases sitting between them. The length of the CDR3 is 12 residues. CDR3 amino acids: CASSSSMDEQYF. DNA of the CDR3: TGTGCCAGCAGTTCTTCTATGGACGAGCAGTACTTC.

Note on this clone: The junction shows a germline mismatch at one end, possibly a read error. The gene calls are TRBV6-4 and TRBJ2-6; perhaps TRBD1 as D (6 bases). The germline gives CDR1 MRHNA, CDR2 SNTAGT. This CDR3 is 16 amino acids long. This CDR3 reads CASSDFGGSGANVLTF. The CDR3 DNA is TGTGCCAGCAGCGACTTTGGGGGCTCAGGGGCCAACGTCCTGACTTTC.

The genes are TRBV18 and TRBJ2-7; D possibly corresponds to TRBD1 (6 bases). CDR1 and CDR2 (germline): KGHSH, LQKENI. This CDR3 spans 15 amino acids. Deletions cut 3 bases from V and 2 bases from J, with 14 bases between. This CDR3 is CASSPRQALTYEQYF. The CDR3 bases are TGTGCCAGCTCACCCCGACAGGCTCTGACCTACGAGCAGTACTTC.

This chain joins TRBV27 and TRBJ1-2; maybe TRBD1 (5 bases). Germline V gene lookup returns CDR1 MNHEY and CDR2 SMNVEV (reference sequence). This CDR3 region has 14 residues. V shed 1 base and J shed 8 bases, with 14 bases lying between them. The CDR3 DNA reads TGTGCCAGCAGTTTATTACCCAGGGTTTACGGCTACACCTTC. The encoded protein is CASSLLPRVYGYTF.

The genes are TRBV19 and TRBJ1-5, with TRBD1 matching 7 bases. From germline, CDR1 is LNHDA and CDR2 SQIVND (reference sequence). J lost 0 bases, V lost 2 bases, and 10 bases had no gene match. The CDR3 runs 18 residues. The CDR3 loop is CASSILQGYQYSNQPQHF. The CDR3 DNA reads as TGTGCCAGTAGTATACTACAGGGGTACCAGTATAGCAATCAGCCCCAGCATTTT. Complete variable domain (other parts from reference TRBV19 and TRBJ1-5): DGGITQSPKYLFRKEGQNVTLSCEQNLNHDAMYWYRQDPGQGLRLIYYSQIVNDFQKGDIAEGYSVSREKKESFPLTVTSAQKNPTAFYLCASSILQGYQYSNQPQHFGDGTRLSIL.

The chain carries TRBV9 and TRBJ2-7; 10 nucleotides align to TRBD1. The germline V gene has CDR1 SGDLS and CDR2 YYNGEE. V was clipped by 0 bases and J by 5 bases; unmatched bases: 11. The CDR3 sequence is 17 residues long. The CDR3 reads CASSVEKWGQGQDEQYF. CDR3 nucleotide sequence: TGTGCCAGCAGCGTAGAGAAATGGGGACAGGGGCAAGACGAGCAGTACTTC.

This clone was recorded a few times. For the CDR3, the DNA is TGTGCCTGCAATCCGGGACAGGGGGCTAATGGCTACACCTTC. Its protein is CACNPGQGANGYTF. The chain is built from TRBV30 and TRBJ1-2; 12 bases agree with TRBD1. The V segment lost 6 bases and the J segment 6 bases; nucleotides outside the gene matches: 8. This CDR3 has 14 amino acids. From germline, CDR1 is GTSNPN and CDR2 SVGIG (reference sequence).

Only one count was recorded for this clone. The chain uses TRBV12-3 or TRBV12-4 and TRBJ2-3, with TRBD1 as a possible D gene (6 bases). The CDR3 runs to 13 residues. The germline V and J ends were trimmed by 7 bases and 3 bases, with 11 bases remaining between them. DNA of the CDR3: TGTGCCAGCACCGTCCAGGGGACAGATACGCAGTATTTT. Translation gives CASTVQGTDTQYF.

The chain has TRBV4-3 and TRBJ1-3, with D possibly matching TRBD1 (6 bases). There are 15 residues in the CDR3. V shed 0 bases and J shed 3 bases, with 9 bases lying between them. CDR1 is LGHNA and CDR2 is YSLEER in the germline V gene. The CDR3 nucleotides read TGCGCCAGCAGCCAAGATGGACAGCTTGGAAACACCATATATTTT. This codes for CASSQDGQLGNTIYF.

The chain recombines TRBV28 with TRBJ1-3, with D possibly matching TRBD1 (5 bases). This CDR3 spans 15 amino acids. The germline CDR1 and CDR2 sequences are MDHEN and SYDVKM. The germline V and J ends were trimmed by 1 base and 2 bases, with 9 bases remaining between them. The CDR3 nucleotides read TGTGCCAGCAGTTTATACCAGGGCCCTGGAAACACCATATATTTT. This encodes CASSLYQGPGNTIYF.

CDR3 amino acids: CASSIGGREQYF. CDR3 sequence (DNA): TGTGCCAGTAGTATAGGAGGGCGCGAGCAGTACTTC. J is TRBJ2-7 and V is TRBV19, with D perhaps TRBD2 (5 bases). Germline-derived CDR1 and CDR2 are LNHDA and SQIVND (reference sequence). V was clipped by 1 base and J by 6 bases, with 7 bases between them. The CDR3 length is 12 residues.

The V gene is TRBV11-2, the J gene TRBJ2-2; TRBD1 aligns across 7 bases. J was trimmed by 6 bases and V by 6 bases; bases with no gene match: 7. The CDR3 covers 14 residues. Germline CDR1 SGHAT, CDR2 FQNNGV. The CDR3 loop is CASRPDRTAGELFF. As DNA, the CDR3 is TGTGCCAGCAGACCGGACAGGACCGCCGGGGAGCTGTTTTTT.

The gene calls are TRBV9 and TRBJ1-2; D is undetermined. CDR1 and CDR2 from the germline V gene are SGDLS and YYNGEE. The CDR3 consists of 15 residues. Trimming shortened V by 4 bases and J by 3 bases, and 16 bases separated the two germline ends. The DNA of the CDR3 is TGTGCCAGCAGCCCAGATTCCGGGAACTACTATGGCTACACCTTC. Encoded protein: CASSPDSGNYYGYTF.

The chain links TRBV6-5 to TRBJ2-5; the D gene is possibly TRBD2 (5 bases). Trimming stripped 0 bases from V and 4 bases from J, with 12 bases between. This CDR3 has 15 residues. Germline CDR1 MNHEY, CDR2 SVGAGI. The DNA for the CDR3 is TGTGCCAGCAGTTACTCCTTCGAGGGTGGAGAGACCCAGTACTTC. It specifies CASSYSFEGGETQYF.

The chain links TRBV30 to TRBJ2-7; possibly TRBD1 for D (6 bases). Trimming left V 2 bases short and J 4 bases short, with 9 bases between. Germline CDR1 GTSNPN, CDR2 SVGIG (reference sequence). CDR3 size: 12 residues. For the CDR3, the DNA is TGTGCCTGGAGTCCAGGACAGTACGAGCAGTACTTC. Translation: CAWSPGQYEQYF.

This clone occurred once. The CDR3 loop reads CASSLGTSLREQFF. The CDR3 DNA sequence: TGTGCCAGCAGCTTGGGGACATCCCTTCGGGAGCAGTTCTTC. The V and J genes are TRBV5-6 and TRBJ2-1; a possible D gene is TRBD1 (5 bases). The CDR3 loop spans 14 amino acids. CDR1 SGHDT and CDR2 YYEEEE come from the germline V gene. V shed 0 bases and J shed 10 bases, with 14 bases lying between them.

The J gene is TRBJ2-7, the V gene TRBV4-1, with TRBD2 matching over 12 bases. This CDR3 spans 17 amino acids. V was clipped by 1 base and J by 4 bases; unmatched bases: 8. Germline lookup yields CDR1 MGHRA and CDR2 YSYEKL. The CDR3 nucleotides are TGCGCCAGCAGCCAAGTAGGATTGACTAGCGGGGGATACGAGCAGTACTTC. Residues: CASSQVGLTSGGYEQYF.

This clone was found once. The chain couples TRBV6-1 to TRBJ1-2; D unresolved. The CDR3 length is 13 residues. V lost 1 base and J 2 bases, leaving 5 bases between the germline ends. Germline V gene data show CDR1 as MNHNS and CDR2 as SASEGT. CDR3 bases: TGTGCCAGCAGTGAAGTGAGGAACTATGGCTACACCTTC. Amino acids: CASSEVRNYGYTF.

The chain uses TRBV7-2 and TRBJ1-2, with 8 bases matching TRBD1. Germline CDR1 is SGHTA and CDR2 is FQGNSA. Trimming cost V 0 bases and J 5 bases; bases outside gene matches: 5. The CDR3 runs to 15 residues. The CDR3 coding sequence is TGTGCCAGCAGCTTAGCCGGGACAGGCTTATATGGCTACACCTTC. Translating gives CASSLAGTGLYGYTF.

The table lists this clone with a count of one. The chain uses TRBV29-1 and TRBJ2-7; D possibly corresponds to TRBD1 (6 bases). Germline loops: CDR1 SQVTM, CDR2 ANQGSEA. Trimming took off 7 bases at V and 0 bases at J, with 13 bases between the two ends. The CDR3 is 13 amino acids. This chain's CDR3 is CSGRQESSYEQYF. The CDR3 bases are TGCAGCGGCCGACAGGAGAGCTCCTACGAGCAGTACTTC.

The rearrangement uses TRBV30 and TRBJ2-5; possibly TRBD1 for D (6 bases). Trimming pared 2 bases from V and 9 bases from J, leaving 16 bases between. The germline gives CDR1 GTSNPN, CDR2 SVGIG (reference sequence). The CDR3 contains 13 residues. The CDR3 sequence is CAWSPSLGTPQYF. CDR3 bases: TGTGCCTGGAGTCCTTCCCTCGGGACACCCCAGTACTTC. The whole variable domain, filled in from reference TRBV30 and TRBJ2-5, reads SQTIHQWPATLVQPVGSPLSLECTVEGTSNPNLYWYRQAAGRGLQLLFYSVGIGQISSEVPQNLSASRPQDRQFILSSKKLLLSDSGFYLCAWSPSLGTPQYFGPGTRLLVL.